What follows is one T cell receptor beta chain and its context. Its specific antigen is unknown. No clone much larger than this one lies a single base away; base qualities are absent. This record belongs to a study of regulatory T cells in long-lasting Graves disease (dated by TCRdb to the early 2020s). Context from the whole study: Persistent Graves' disease was defined as persistently positive TSH receptor autoantibodies together with antithyroid drug treatment for over 5 years. A total of around 35 samples underwent TCR sequencing: roughly 13 from persistent and approximately 20 from newly diagnosed Graves' disease patients. Peripheral blood TCR sequencing and RNA sequencing compared persistent Graves' disease patients with newly diagnosed Graves' disease patients. The study took place in China and was registered as a clinical trial. On average, persistent Graves' disease patients in the clinical cohort had been on antithyroid drugs for eight to twelve years. Overall results and qualifications from the work: As a limitation, the authors acknowledged that the small sample size may reduce accuracy. Sequencing and analysis were limited to the TCR beta chain. A larger number of public clonotypes was shared among persistent patients (approximately 3,000) than among newly diagnosed patients (around 970). Compared with newly diagnosed patients, persistent Graves' disease patients had lower TCR Shannon entropy and fewer highly expanded clones, which suggests clonal expansion. Only peripheral blood was studied, because thyroid tissue, the primary lesion, was inaccessible.

The method behind the library was multiplex PCR. TCRdb lists the instrument as Illumina HiSeq 4000. CDR3 regions were amplified by Arm-PCR with iRepertoire HTBI primers to construct TCR beta libraries. Before sequencing, the PCR products underwent gel purification. For the original study's pipeline: A total of 62 TRBV and under 15 TRBJ segments were identified across samples and were used for gene usage analysis of CDR3 amino acid clonotypes. COPE and FqMerger were used to merge filtered high-quality paired reads into contigs. BLAST was used to align contigs to the IMGT TRBV, TRBD and TRBJ reference genes, and CDR3 was defined following IMGT. Any clonotype with a frequency above 0.1% was counted as a highly expanded clone. Repertoire diversity was measured by Shannon entropy, and V-J evenness by the Gini coefficient. Clonotypes shared by more than one individual were considered public. TCRdb trimmed public reads at Q25 via fastp, called clones via MiXCR and kept in-frame beta chains. Every CDR3 protein is listed once, alongside the most common genes and DNA of its rows. TCRdb, not the original authors, processed these V and J calls. The sample table records roughly 490,000 distinct CDR3 sequences; about 20% of these occur just once. Together, the top ten hold about an eighth of the sample.

This sample's time point label indicates: persistent/refractory GD, antithyroid drugs over 5 years with positive TRAb. For both TCR sequencing and RNA sequencing, RNA was extracted from PBMCs in TRIzol. The diagnosis of Graves' disease was made according to American Thyroid Association guidelines. Recruitment of patients was carried out at an endocrinology department in Xi'an, China. Each patient gave 9 to 10 milliliters of peripheral blood, collected in an EDTA anticoagulant tube. Ficoll Paque Plus density gradient separation was used to isolate PBMCs, and no additional T cell sorting was done. RNA quality was checked with an Agilent 2100 Bioanalyzer and agarose gel, and concentration with a NanoDrop 2000. The receptor comes from a female donor with Graves disease. This specimen was peripheral blood mononuclear cells (PBMCs), taken when the disease was refractory, from a patient treated with antithyroid drugs.

At the DNA level, the sequence is TGTGCCAGCAGCCTGGCTTTCGGACAGGGGATGAACACTGAAGCTTTCTTT. It is translated as CASSLAFGQGMNTEAFF. The chain was built from TRBV3-2 and TRBJ1-1; no check of the table's D call, TRBD1, against the DNA was made. TRBV3-2 is listed as a pseudogene. The CDR3 measures 17 amino acids from cysteine to phenylalanine. The retained sequence is limited to the CDR3, 51 bases, with the frame set at the first base.